Many counts were recorded for the clone carrying this T cell receptor beta chain. The data stem from a study of T cells in Graves' hyperthyroidism and ophthalmopathy. RNA transcripts served as the template for amplifying TCR beta CDR3 regions. A set of HTBI primers served as the primers for a first-round RT-PCR of the TCR CDR3. TCRdb processed the multiplex PCR reads anew with MiXCR; each CDR3 protein has one entry. The profile shows a few hundred thousand distinct CDR3 sequences, 15% to 20% of them singletons. This CDR3 contains 16 residues. CDR1 is MGHRA, CDR2 YSYEKL, per germline. V shed 0 bases and J shed 2 bases, with 11 bases lying between them.

The genes are TRBV4-1 and TRBJ2-4; D is undetermined. Sequencing was performed on blood. The receptor was isolated from a woman in her thirties or forties with Graves' ophthalmopathy. CDR3 amino acids: CASSQELDRTKNIQYF. The CDR3 region has the DNA TGCGCCAGCAGCCAAGAGCTGGACCGCACCAAAAACATTCAGTACTTC.